This TCR beta chain was observed in a study of cytomegalovirus exposure and HLA in healthy donors. Study-level information: Earlier findings included roughly 120 million unique TCR beta sequences obtained from 180 million or so T cells.

J lost 5 bases, V lost 0 bases, and 10 bases had no gene match. Per germline, CDR1 SGHDT and CDR2 YYEEEE. The CDR3 spans 16 residues. The PCR contained 60 Vbeta and 13 Jbeta primers. TCRdb keeps only in-frame clones here, not all; method: immunoSEQ multiplex PCR. The data include about 130,000 clones; the top ten clones carry under 2%. Findings and limits, study-wide: Immune exposure was documented only through CMV serostatus.

A remark on this clone: The antigen remains undetermined.

This TCR was sampled from a woman aged 35 to 49 in good health and CMV-seropositive. The material sequenced was PBMCs. V is TRBV5-6 and J is TRBJ2-5; 7 bases align to TRBD2. CDR3 region: CASSLERGGSMETQYF. The CDR3 bases are TGTGCCAGCAGCTTGGAGCGGGGAGGCAGCATGGAGACCCAGTACTTC.